These 26 T cell receptor beta chains were sequenced from one sample in a study of high-grade serous ovarian cancer treatment subgroups. Tumor samples were obtained before definitive surgery or chemotherapy. The data were produced by immunoSEQ multiplex PCR, yet TCRdb's version contains in-frame clones alone and is incomplete. The table lists about 840 clones, around 70% of them singletons. The sample comprised tumor tissue. The receptors here all came from a human donor with high-grade serous ovarian cancer.

This rearrangement joins TRBV6-6 to TRBJ2-7; 8 positions match TRBD2. The CDR3 runs 12 residues. The V gene end was trimmed by 5 bases and the J gene end by 8 bases; junction bases not matched to a gene: 5. Germline V CDR1 and CDR2: MNHNY, SVGAGI (reference sequence). DNA of the CDR3: TGTGCCAGCAGTCAGGGTAGCGGGAAGCAGTACTTC. Amino acid sequence: CASSQGSGKQYF.

The chain carries TRBV7-8 and TRBJ2-4; D perhaps matches TRBD1 (7 bases). Germline V CDR1 and CDR2: SGHVS, FQNEAQ. This CDR3 comprises 20 residues. V was pared by 4 bases and J by 0 bases, with 25 bases between. The CDR3 reads CASSSAQGQEGVLAKNIQYF. The CDR3 DNA reads TGTGCCAGCAGCTCTGCACAAGGACAGGAGGGTGTACTAGCCAAAAACATTCAGTACTTC.

The rearrangement uses TRBV19 and TRBJ1-3; D gene uncertain. Trimming cost V 5 bases and J 1 base, with 15 bases left between them. The CDR3 covers 16 residues. Germline CDR1 and CDR2: LNHDA and SQIVND (reference sequence). CDR3 sequence (DNA): TGTGCCAGTAGTTTCACCGTCACTAGTTCTGGAAACACCATATATTTT. Encoded protein: CASSFTVTSSGNTIYF.

The rearrangement joins TRBV6-1 to TRBJ2-1, with TRBD2 matching 12 bases. The CDR3 runs 15 residues. The germline gives CDR1 MNHNS, CDR2 SASEGT. V was pared by 3 bases and J by 6 bases, with 3 bases of the junction left unmatched. The chain's CDR3 is CASSELAGGPNEQFF. The CDR3 region has the DNA TGTGCCAGCAGTGAGCTAGCGGGAGGGCCCAATGAGCAGTTCTTC.

The chain uses TRBV5-1 and TRBJ1-3; TRBD1 agrees at 7 bases. This CDR3 spans 15 amino acids. V lost 4 bases and J lost 4; bases outside the gene matches: 8. Germline loops: CDR1 SGHRS, CDR2 YFSETQ. The CDR3 nucleotides read TGCGCCAGCAGCGAACAACCAGGGGGAGGAAACACCATATATTTT. It yields the protein CASSEQPGGGNTIYF. The full variable domain, with the rest looked up from reference TRBV5-1 and TRBJ1-3, is KAGVTQTPRYLIKTRGQQVTLSCSPISGHRSVSWYQQTPGQGLQFLFEYFSETQRNKGNFPGRFSGRQFSNSRSEMNVSTLELGDSALYLCASSEQPGGGNTIYFGEGSWLTVV.

The V and J genes are TRBV28 and TRBJ2-3; a possible D gene is TRBD1 (6 bases). The V end lost 7 bases, the J end lost 2 bases, and 16 bases lay between the germline ends. The germline V gene has CDR1 MDHEN and CDR2 SYDVKM. The CDR3 length is 15 residues. The CDR3 reads CASTIGGTATDTQYF. DNA of the CDR3: TGTGCCAGCACCATTGGGGGCACGGCCACAGATACGCAGTATTTT. The full variable domain, in which reference TRBV28 and TRBJ2-3 provide the parts outside the CDR3, is DVKVTQSSRYLVKRTGEKVFLECVQDMDHENMFWYRQDPGLGLRLIYFSYDVKMKEKGDIPEGYSVSREKKERFSLILESASTNQTSMYLCASTIGGTATDTQYFGPGTRLTVL.

This chain connects TRBV27 to TRBJ2-7; TRBD2 matches at 9 bases. The ends lost 6 bases at V and 4 bases at J; junction bases unmatched: 4. From germline, CDR1 is MNHEY and CDR2 SMNVEV (reference sequence). CDR3 length: 13 residues. The CDR3 DNA reads TGTGCCAGCAGGACTAGCGGCCTTTACGAGCAGTACTTC. Protein sequence: CASRTSGLYEQYF.

The V gene is TRBV10-3, the J gene TRBJ2-3; tentative D call: TRBD1 (6 bases). The V end was cut by 5 bases, the J end by 14 bases, with 17 bases between. CDR3 length: 12 amino acids. Germline V CDR1 and CDR2: ENHRY, SYGVKD. The CDR3 protein is CAISLEGEYRYF. CDR3 coding DNA: TGTGCCATCAGTCTAGAGGGGGAGTATAGGTATTTT.

V and J are TRBV9 and TRBJ2-7; 9 bases align to TRBD2. Germline V lookup: CDR1 SGDLS, CDR2 YYNGEE. V was pared by 0 bases and J by 6 bases, with 16 bases of the junction left unmatched. The length of the CDR3 is 18 residues. The CDR3 DNA sequence: TGTGCCAGCAGCGTAGTGGTTAGCGGGAGAAAAGGCTGTTGCGAGCAGTACTTC. This gives the protein CASSVVVSGRKGCCEQYF.

There are a few counts of this clone. CDR3 DNA sequence: TGTGCCAGCAGTGCTGGAAACACCATATATTTT. It yields the protein CASSAGNTIYF. The chain has TRBV25-1 and TRBJ1-3; D is unresolved. Trimming cost V 4 bases and J 2 bases, with 0 bases left between them. The germline CDR1 and CDR2 sequences are MGHDK and SYGVNS. The CDR3 length is 11 residues.

The chain is built from TRBV27 and TRBJ2-7; D ambiguous. The germline CDR1 and CDR2 sequences are MNHEY and SMNVEV (reference sequence). Between the trimmed V and J ends, which lost 0 bases and 1 base, there was a span of 10 bases. The CDR3 sequence is 15 residues long. CDR3 sequence: CASSLSAYGSYEQYF. CDR3 nucleotide sequence: TGTGCCAGCAGTTTATCCGCGTACGGTTCCTACGAGCAGTACTTC.

The rearrangement joins TRBV6-1 to TRBJ1-5; D gene unclear. The V and J ends lost 4 bases and 2 bases respectively, with 15 bases between them. This CDR3 spans 16 amino acids. Germline CDR1 reads MNHNS; CDR2 reads SASEGT. CDR3 nucleotides: TGTGCCAGCAGTGCCGCGGAACCGAGGGGCAATCAGCCCCAGCATTTT. Amino acid sequence: CASSAAEPRGNQPQHF.

The genes are TRBV6-6 and TRBJ1-5, with 7 positions matching TRBD1. V lost 2 bases to trimming and J lost 11 bases; unmatched junction nucleotides: 9. Germline values: CDR1 MNHNY, CDR2 SVGAGI (reference sequence). CDR3 length equals 14 residues. The CDR3 DNA reads as TGTGCCAGCAGTTACGGGACAGCCACCCCTACCCAGCATTTT. This encodes CASSYGTATPTQHF.

The rearrangement links TRBV6-1 to TRBJ2-5, with 11 bases aligning to TRBD2. CDR3 length: 14 amino acids. Germline-derived CDR1 and CDR2 are MNHNS and SASEGT. The ends lost 5 bases at V and 5 bases at J; junction bases unmatched: 4. The CDR3 is CASSTSGRVETQYF. In nucleotides, the CDR3 is TGTGCCAGCAGTACTAGCGGGAGAGTGGAGACCCAGTACTTC.

This sequence joins TRBV5-3 and TRBJ2-5, with 9 positions matching TRBD2. Matching the DNA end better, TRBJ2-7 makes the J call doubtful. TRBV5-3 is sorted into the ORF group, with uncertain function. CDR3 length: 20 amino acids. This chain's CDR3 is CARSLAMTAAYSGRGYEQYF. The CDR3 DNA reads TGTGCCAGAAGCTTGGCGATGACAGCAGCCTATAGCGGGAGAGGCTACGAGCAGTACTTC.

The chain combines TRBV7-6 with TRBJ2-5; D is ambiguous. CDR1 SGHVS and CDR2 FNYEAQ come from the germline V gene. The CDR3 consists of 14 residues. Trimming shortened V by 1 base and J by 5 bases, and 11 bases separated the two germline ends. The chain's CDR3 is CASSLVSGVETQYF. The CDR3 DNA is TGTGCCAGCAGCTTAGTATCTGGAGTGGAGACCCAGTACTTC.

The chain employs TRBV5-1 and TRBJ2-7; D gene unclear. Trimming left V 4 bases short and J 2 bases short, with 7 bases between. Germline CDR1 is SGHRS and CDR2 is YFSETQ. The CDR3 extends over 12 amino acids. For the CDR3, the DNA is TGCGCCAGCAGCGGAACAACCTACGAGCAGTACTTC. Protein: CASSGTTYEQYF. Using reference TRBV5-1 and TRBJ2-7 for the parts outside the CDR3, the full variable domain is KAGVTQTPRYLIKTRGQQVTLSCSPISGHRSVSWYQQTPGQGLQFLFEYFSETQRNKGNFPGRFSGRQFSNSRSEMNVSTLELGDSALYLCASSGTTYEQYFGPGTRLTVT.

The chain carries TRBV5-1 and TRBJ2-2, with D perhaps assigned TRBD1 or TRBD2 (7 bases each). The V and J ends lost 0 bases and 1 base respectively, with 13 bases between them. CDR1 is SGHRS and CDR2 is YFSETQ in the germline V gene. The CDR3 spans 17 residues. CDR3 nucleotide sequence: TGCGCCAGCAGCTTGGCCCGGGGGGACAGGAACACCGGGGAGCTGTTTTTT. This codes for CASSLARGDRNTGELFF.

This chain uses TRBV7-6 with TRBJ2-7; possibly TRBD1 for D (7 bases). The V gene lost 2 bases and the J gene lost 3 bases, with 17 bases spanning the gap. Germline lookup yields CDR1 SGHVS and CDR2 FNYEAQ. This CDR3 contains 16 residues. CDR3 nucleotide sequence: TGTGCCAGCAGCTTAAAGGGGCGGGGACAGAGCTACGAGCAGTACTTC. As protein: CASSLKGRGQSYEQYF.

In DNA form, the CDR3 reads TGTGCCAGCAGTGTTCGGACAGGGGTGAGGACCGGGGAGCTGTTTTTT. It specifies CASSVRTGVRTGELFF. V usage is TRBV2 and J usage is TRBJ2-2; 9 positions match TRBD1. Looked up from germline, CDR1 is SNHLY and CDR2 is FYNNEI. The CDR3 runs 16 residues. Trimming at V came to 4 bases and at J to 5 bases, leaving 8 bases not matched to a gene.

V gene TRBV4-2 combines with J gene TRBJ2-7, with 7 bases identical to TRBD1. After removal of 2 bases from V and 2 bases from J, the junction contained 6 bases not matched to a gene. The CDR3 loop spans 15 amino acids. CDR1 is LGHNA, CDR2 YNFKEQ, per germline. The CDR3 DNA reads TGTGCCAGCAGCCAACAACCGGGACAGACCTACGAGCAGTACTTC. This codes for CASSQQPGQTYEQYF.

About this clone itself: Germline is not matched at one junction end, which may reflect a read error. The CDR3 is CASSERKNYGYTF. The CDR3 DNA is TGTGCCAGCAGTGAACGTAAGAACTATGGCTACACCTTC. The chain couples TRBV10-3 to TRBJ1-2; D is uncertain. CDR1 ENHRY and CDR2 SYGVKD come from the germline V gene. The CDR3 contains 13 residues.

This chain connects TRBV5-4 to TRBJ2-1; D is unresolved. Germline assignment: CDR1 SGHNT and CDR2 YYREEE (reference sequence). CDR3 length: 12 residues. Deletions cut 4 bases from V and 4 bases from J, with 6 bases between. This CDR3 reads CASSPGYNEQFF. The CDR3 DNA reads TGTGCCAGCAGCCCCGGATACAATGAGCAGTTCTTC.

This sequence joins TRBV7-9 and TRBJ2-7, with 9 nucleotides matching TRBD1. The CDR3 runs 16 residues. Per the germline V gene, CDR1 is SEHNR and CDR2 is FQNEAQ (reference sequence). Trimming removed 4 bases from V and 4 bases from J; junction bases left unmatched: 11. The CDR3 here is CASSSGGGTGRYEQYF. Written as DNA, the CDR3 is TGTGCCAGCAGCTCGGGGGGCGGGACAGGGCGTTACGAGCAGTACTTC.

The J gene is TRBJ2-7, the V gene TRBV6-4; no definite D call. The germline CDR1 and CDR2 sequences are MRHNA and SNTAGT. This CDR3 has 17 amino acids. The germline V and J ends were trimmed by 7 bases and 3 bases, with 25 bases remaining between them. CDR3 in amino acids: CASTDVGSVTFIYEQYF. The DNA for the CDR3 is TGTGCCAGCACCGACGTCGGGTCCGTTACATTTATCTACGAGCAGTACTTC.

The chain has TRBV5-1 and TRBJ2-7; D is possibly TRBD1 (5 bases). V lost 1 base to trimming and J lost 2 bases, with 10 bases between them. CDR1 is SGHRS and CDR2 is YFSETQ in the germline V gene. The CDR3 is 14 amino acids. CDR3: CASSLYQGTYEQYF. The DNA of the CDR3 is TGCGCCAGCAGCTTGTACCAGGGAACCTACGAGCAGTACTTC.